The entry that follows covers one TCR beta chain sequence. Assay used: immunoSEQ multiplex PCR; TCRdb lists only in-frame clones, some missing. The data contain some 160,000 clones, around 85% of them singletons. This sample is part of a study of blood T cell repertoires in COVID-19. Participants' reported clinical history set cohort assignment. CDR3 size: 16 residues. With 1 base clipped from V and 5 bases from J, the junction kept 2 bases outside the gene matches. Looked up from germline, CDR1 is SGHDN and CDR2 is FVKESK. V and J are TRBV14 and TRBJ2-7, with TRBD2 matching over 16 bases. The sample consisted of PBMCs or T cells enriched from blood (not recorded which). The clonotype comes from a woman in her 40s who had recovered from COVID-19. CDR3 DNA sequence: TGTGCCAGCAGCCAAGCGGGACTAGCGGGGGGGCACGAGCAGTACTTC. Its protein product is CASSQAGLAGGHEQYF. The full variable domain, rest sourced from reference TRBV14 and TRBJ2-7, is EAGVTQFPSHSVIEKGQTVTLRCDPISGHDNLYWYRRVMGKEIKFLLHFVKESKQDESGMPNNRFLAERTGGTYSTLKVQPAELEDSGVYFCASSQAGLAGGHEQYFGPGTRLTVT.